The rows below give T cell receptor beta chains drawn from one sample of a study of T-cell reconstitution after alpha-beta-depleted transplantation in children. MiXCR was run by TCRdb on the PCR reads, yielding one entry per CDR3 protein. The table has about 460,000 distinct CDR3 sequences, about 10% seen once; the top ten hold 2%. The sample consisted of PBMCs, taken before TCRalphabeta/CD19-depleted stem cell transplant. All receptors derive from a child aged 2-9 years with inherited bone marrow failure, due to receive a stem cell transplant. CDR3s include the opening cysteine and the closing phenylalanine or tryptophan. The D gene is left open where the match is weak. A clone size is listed for some rows: how often the clone was seen (once, few, many), or a class if it is expanded.

>TRBD2|TRBV7-6|TRBJ2-7|-
TGTGCCAGCAGCTTAGCGTGGACTAGCGCCTACGAGCAGTACTTC
CASSLAWTSAYEQYF
>-|TRBV20-1|TRBJ2-2|many
TGCAGTGCCCCGAGGAATCAGTTGAACACCGGGGAGCTGTTTTTT
CSAPRNQLNTGELFF
>-|TRBV5-1|TRBJ1-2|many
TGCGCCAGCAGCTTGTGGACAGATGTAAACTATGGCTACACCTTC
CASSLWTDVNYGYTF
>-|TRBV7-9|TRBJ2-1|-
TGTGCCAGCAGCTCACAGAATGAGCAGTTCTTC
CASSSQNEQFF
>TRBD2|TRBV6-2/TRBV6-3|TRBJ2-7|-
TGTGCCAGCAGTTACTCTTCTAGCGGGAGGGCCGGTTACGAGCAGTACTTC
CASSYSSSGRAGYEQYF
>TRBD2|TRBV4-3|TRBJ2-1|many
TGCGCCAGCAGCCCAGAACGGCTAGCGGGACCCCGGTTCTTC
CASSPERLAGPRFF
>TRBD2|TRBV4-2|TRBJ2-7|-
TGTGCCAGCAGCCAAGATTTAGCGGGAGCTGCCTACGAGCAGTACTTC
CASSQDLAGAAYEQYF
>-|TRBV6-4|TRBJ2-7|many
TGTGCCAGCAGCTTTTTAGACGGCTACGAGCAGTACTTC
CASSFLDGYEQYF
>-|TRBV18|TRBJ1-1|few
TGTGCCAGCTCACCAGGGGGTGAAACTGAAGCTTTCTTT
CASSPGGETEAFF
>-|TRBV12-3/TRBV12-4|TRBJ1-2|-
TGTGCCAGCAGTTTAGGGGGGGTCTCGCGCTATGGCTACACCTTC
CASSLGGVSRYGYTF
>-|TRBV7-2|TRBJ2-1|many
TGTGCCAGCAGCTTTATCCAGGGTGCTCACAATGAGCAGTTCTTC
CASSFIQGAHNEQFF
>TRBD2|TRBV4-3|TRBJ2-7|many
TGCGCCAGCAGCCAAGATCTGGCGGGAGTGGCATCCTACGAGCAGTACTTC
CASSQDLAGVASYEQYF
>TRBD2|TRBV20-1|TRBJ2-7|few
TGCAGTGCTAGAGCTAGGCTAGCGGGAACCTACGAGCAGTACTTC
CSARARLAGTYEQYF
>-|TRBV29-1|TRBJ2-2|many
TGCAGCGTTGTCAGAGTCACCGGGGAGCTGTTTTTT
CSVVRVTGELFF
>-|TRBV6-6|TRBJ2-7|many
TGTGCCAGCAGTTATTGGCAGGGGGGCGAGCAGTACTTC
CASSYWQGGEQYF
>-|TRBV7-9|TRBJ2-3|many
TGTGCCAGCAGCTTGTGGCTAGATACGCAGTATTTT
CASSLWLDTQYF
>TRBD2|TRBV9|TRBJ2-7|many
TGTGCCAGCAGCGTCGGGACTACCCCCTACGAGCAGTACTTC
CASSVGTTPYEQYF
>TRBD1|TRBV7-8|TRBJ2-5|-
TGTGCCAGCAGCTTCCTCTCACAGGGGGCAGAGGAGGCCCAAGAGACCCAGTACTTC
CASSFLSQGAEEAQETQYF
>TRBD2|TRBV12-3/TRBV12-4|TRBJ2-3|-
TGTGCCAGCACCGTCCGGACTAGCGGGAGCTGGGATACGCAGTATTTT
CASTVRTSGSWDTQYF
>-|TRBV25-1|TRBJ2-5|many
TGTGCCAGCAAAGAGGACGGCCAGTTAGAGACCCAGTACTTC
CASKEDGQLETQYF
>-|TRBV7-2|TRBJ2-7|once
TGTGCCAGCAGCTTAAGGGTGGGGCAGAGATCCTACGAGCAGTACTTC
CASSLRVGQRSYEQYF
>-|TRBV7-2|TRBJ2-1|many
TGTGCCAGCAGCCTGCTACTAGGATCCTACAATGAGCAGTTCTTC
CASSLLLGSYNEQFF
>TRBD2|TRBV5-4|TRBJ2-3|-
TGTGCCAGCAGCGCCACTAGCGGACCCACAGATACGCAGTATTTT
CASSATSGPTDTQYF
>-|TRBV20-1|TRBJ2-1|many
TGCAGTGCGACTAGGTCCTACAATGAGCAGTTCTTC
CSATRSYNEQFF
>-|TRBV15|TRBJ2-7|many
TGTGCCACCAGCAGAGGCACTTACCCTTACGAGCAGTACTTC
CATSRGTYPYEQYF
>-|TRBV15|TRBJ2-7|many
TGTGCCACCAGCAGAGTAAGTACGGCACTCGAGCAGTACTTC
CATSRVSTALEQYF
>-|TRBV12-3/TRBV12-4|TRBJ1-5|many
TGTGCCAGCAGTTGGGGACATAGCAATCAGCCCCAGCATTTT
CASSWGHSNQPQHF
>-|TRBV24-1|TRBJ2-2|many
TGTGCCACCAGTCTAGCTCCGAACACCGGGGAGCTGTTTTTT
CATSLAPNTGELFF
>-|TRBV7-8|TRBJ2-1|many
TGTGCCAGCAGCTTAGATAGCTCTAGCTCCTACAATGAGCAGTTCTTC
CASSLDSSSSYNEQFF
>TRBD2|TRBV20-1|TRBJ2-7|many
TGCAGTGCTACCCTAGCGGGAGGGCCCTACGAGCAGTACTTC
CSATLAGGPYEQYF
>-|TRBV29-1|TRBJ2-1|many
TGCAGCGTTGCAGGTAATCTTCGTAGCTCCTACAATGAGCAGTTCTTC
CSVAGNLRSSYNEQFF
>-|TRBV4-3|TRBJ2-6|many
TGCGCCAGCAGCCGCGAAGGGTGGGGTGGGGCCAACGTCCTGACTTTC
CASSREGWGGANVLTF
>TRBD1|TRBV29-1|TRBJ2-1|-
TGCAGCGTCGCCCACAGGGGGCAAGCCTACAATGAGCAGTTCTTC
CSVAHRGQAYNEQFF
>-|TRBV5-1|TRBJ2-1|many
TGCGCCAGCAGCTTTAAACAGGAAGATGAGCAGTTCTTC
CASSFKQEDEQFF
>-|TRBV5-1|TRBJ1-1|-
TGCGCCAGCAGCTTCCTTGTAACGACAAGGGCCACTGAAGCTTTCTTT
CASSFLVTTRATEAFF
>-|TRBV12-3/TRBV12-4|TRBJ2-7|many
TGTGCCAGCAGTTTACTCCTCAGTCTGGGCGAGCAGTACTTC
CASSLLLSLGEQYF
>-|TRBV29-1|TRBJ2-1|many
TGCAGCGTTGAAGCTAACGTTCCAGCTTCATTCTTC
CSVEANVPASFF
>-|TRBV27|TRBJ2-3|many
TGTGCCAGCAGTTTACGAGCCCCCACAGATACGCAGTATTTT
CASSLRAPTDTQYF
>-|TRBV19|TRBJ2-2|few
TGTGCCAGTAGTATCTCCCAAGGGCGTTCGAACACCGGGGAGCTGTTTTTT
CASSISQGRSNTGELFF
>-|TRBV27|TRBJ2-7|once
TGTGCCAGCAGTTTATCGGGGAACTCCTACGAGCAGCACTTC
CASSLSGNSYEQHF
>-|TRBV27|TRBJ1-1|many
TGTGCCAGCAGTTTACGGATCCCAGGGTCAGGGGCTTTCTTT
CASSLRIPGSGAFF
>TRBD2|TRBV9|TRBJ2-1|many
TGTGCCAGCAGCCGGACTAGCGGGAGCCGTAGGAGCTCCTACAATGAGCAGTTCTTC
CASSRTSGSRRSSYNEQFF
>-|TRBV12-3/TRBV12-4|TRBJ2-3|few
TGTGCCAGCAGTAGTGTCGGGAGTGGCACAGATACGCAGTATTTT
CASSSVGSGTDTQYF
>TRBD2|TRBV2|TRBJ2-7|many
TGTGCCAGCAGTGGCACCGGGACTATCTCCTACGAGCAGTACTTC
CASSGTGTISYEQYF
>-|TRBV6-1|TRBJ2-7|-
TGTGCCAGCAGTGAATTGCCCGGCTCCCCACCCGAGCAGTACTTC
CASSELPGSPPEQYF
>TRBD2|TRBV28|TRBJ2-7|many
TGTGCCAGCAGTTCGCTAGCGGGAGGGGGCAACGAGCAGTACTTC
CASSSLAGGGNEQYF
>-|TRBV7-8|TRBJ1-2|-
TGTGCCAGCAGCTCACGGGCCTCTGACTATGGCTACACCTTC
CASSSRASDYGYTF
>-|TRBV27|TRBJ2-7|many
TGTGCCAGCAGTTTATCGACGCGGGGGCACTACGAGCAGTACTTC
CASSLSTRGHYEQYF
>-|TRBV7-2|TRBJ1-5|many
TGTGCCAGCAGCTTAGAAGGGGTCTATCAGCCCCAGCATTTT
CASSLEGVYQPQHF
>-|TRBV5-1|TRBJ2-2|many
TGCGCCAGCAGCTTGACACAGGGTTATTTTTCCACCGGGGAGCTGTTTTTT
CASSLTQGYFSTGELFF
>TRBD1|TRBV12-3/TRBV12-4|TRBJ1-2|many
TGTGCCAGCAGTCCCGGACAGGGGCCCAACTATGGCTACACCTTC
CASSPGQGPNYGYTF
>-|TRBV23-1|TRBJ2-7|-
TGCGCCAGCAGCATAGAAGGAGCGGGGCAGTACTTC
CASSIEGAGQYF
>-|TRBV11-2|TRBJ1-1|-
TGTGCCAGCAGCTTAGATTATAACACTGAAGCTTTCTTT
CASSLDYNTEAFF
>-|TRBV20-1|TRBJ2-6|-
TGCAGTGCTAGCGCGATCTCTGGGGCCAACGTCCTGACTTTC
CSASAISGANVLTF
>TRBD2|TRBV20-1|TRBJ2-7|few
TGCAGTGCTAGCGGACTAGCGGGGGGAAGCTACGAGCAGTACTTC
CSASGLAGGSYEQYF
>TRBD2|TRBV27|TRBJ2-7|few
TGTGCCAGCAGCCAGAAAACCGGACTAGCGTCCTACGAGCAGTACTTC
CASSQKTGLASYEQYF
>-|TRBV6-2/TRBV6-3|TRBJ2-1|-
TGTACCGAGGGGACCCGGTACTACAATGAGCAGTTCTTC
CTEGTRYYNEQFF
>-|TRBV19|TRBJ2-1|-
TGTGCCAGTAGTATGTATGGACCCTCCTACAATGAGCAGTTCTTC
CASSMYGPSYNEQFF
>-|TRBV20-1|TRBJ2-1|many
TGCAGTGCTTCAAGGGGGATGGCGACGCTGAGGAATGAGCAGTTCTTC
CSASRGMATLRNEQFF